Listed below are T cell receptor beta chains from one sample, sequenced in a study of identical twins. One entry per CDR3 protein, called by TCRdb with MiXCR from the 5' RACE reads. This table has 700,000 to 950,000 distinct CDR3 sequences, 9% to 15% appearing once. These data are also associated with another study on yellow fever vaccine responses in identical twins.

Source material: PBMCs. The origin of the receptors is a woman between 18 and 30 years old in good health. The CDR3 runs from the conserved cysteine through the conserved F or W. Fields, in order: V gene, clone size, D gene, J gene, CDR3 DNA, CDR3 protein. The D gene is left open where the match is weak. Size tells how often a clone was seen (once, few, many) or the class of an expanded clone, and some rows leave it out.

V: TRBV7-2
size: .
D: .
J: TRBJ2-5
DNA: TGTGCCAGCAGCTTACGAGGGCGCGGTACCAGGGAGACCCAGTACTTC
CDR3: CASSLRGRGTRETQYF

V: TRBV12-3/TRBV12-4
size: .
D: TRBD1
J: TRBJ1-1
DNA: TGTGCCAGCAGTCCTACCTCAGACAGGGGGTTCGCTGAAGCTTTCTTT
CDR3: CASSPTSDRGFAEAFF

V: TRBV7-3
size: .
D: .
J: TRBJ2-2
DNA: TGTGCCAGCAGCTTGGGACACGGGGCGGGGACCGGGGAGCTGTTTTTT
CDR3: CASSLGHGAGTGELFF

V: TRBV27
size: .
D: TRBD2
J: TRBJ2-1
DNA: TGTGCCAGCAGTAACAGACTAGCGGGGGGCTACAATGAGCAGTTCTTC
CDR3: CASSNRLAGGYNEQFF

V: TRBV15
size: many
D: .
J: TRBJ2-1
DNA: TGTGCCACCAGCAGAGAGGCTAGCGCGTACAATGAGCAGTTCTTC
CDR3: CATSREASAYNEQFF

V: TRBV28
size: few
D: TRBD1
J: TRBJ1-1
DNA: TGTGCCAGCAGACACAGGGGGCAGGCTTTCTTT
CDR3: CASRHRGQAFF

V: TRBV5-1
size: .
D: .
J: TRBJ2-7
DNA: TGCGCCAGCAGCAGGGAGAGCTCCTACGAGCAGTACTTC
CDR3: CASSRESSYEQYF

V: TRBV18
size: .
D: .
J: TRBJ2-5
DNA: TGTGCCAGCTCACCACGCCCGAGACAAGAGACCCAGTACTTC
CDR3: CASSPRPRQETQYF

V: TRBV28
size: few
D: .
J: TRBJ1-5
DNA: TGTGCCAGCAGCAACGAGGGGCGAAGCAATCAGCCCCAGCATTTT
CDR3: CASSNEGRSNQPQHF

V: TRBV4-1
size: .
D: .
J: TRBJ2-7
DNA: TGCGCCAGCAGCCAACTCACAAACTACGAGCAGTACTTC
CDR3: CASSQLTNYEQYF

V: TRBV28
size: .
D: .
J: TRBJ1-1
DNA: TGTGCCAGCAGTTTTATTGGGCAGGCGAGGGTTGAAGCTTTCTTT
CDR3: CASSFIGQARVEAFF

V: TRBV6-1
size: .
D: TRBD1
J: TRBJ2-7
DNA: TGTGCCAGCAGTACCGGGACAGGCCCAACCTACGAGCAGTACTTC
CDR3: CASSTGTGPTYEQYF

V: TRBV2
size: once
D: TRBD1
J: TRBJ2-3
DNA: TGTGCCAGCAGCCTGAGACAGGGGGCGAAAGATACGCAGTATTTT
CDR3: CASSLRQGAKDTQYF

V: TRBV7-9
size: few
D: .
J: TRBJ2-1
DNA: TGTGCCAGCAGTCTTAGCCCCCGTAGCTCCTACAATGAGCAGTTCTTC
CDR3: CASSLSPRSSYNEQFF

V: TRBV5-1
size: .
D: .
J: TRBJ2-5
DNA: TGCGCCAGCAGCCGACCGGAAGAGACCCAGTACTTC
CDR3: CASSRPEETQYF

V: TRBV6-5
size: .
D: TRBD2
J: TRBJ2-3
DNA: TGTGCCAGCAGTTACCCGGGACTAGCGGGAGGTATGCAGTATTTT
CDR3: CASSYPGLAGGMQYF

V: TRBV5-1
size: few
D: .
J: TRBJ2-3
DNA: TGCGCCAGCAGCAGGCTCTCCGGGACGGCAGATACGCAGTATTTT
CDR3: CASSRLSGTADTQYF

V: TRBV20-1
size: many
D: TRBD2
J: TRBJ2-1
DNA: TGCAGTGCTAGAAAGACTAGCGGGAGTGGTAATGAGCAGTTCTTC
CDR3: CSARKTSGSGNEQFF

V: TRBV7-8
size: many
D: .
J: TRBJ1-1
DNA: TGTGCCAGCAGTTTAGGGGTCGGCACTGAAGCTTTCTTT
CDR3: CASSLGVGTEAFF

V: TRBV2
size: few
D: .
J: TRBJ1-1
DNA: TGTGCCAGCAGCATCCAACGTGGGAACACTGAAGCTTTCTTT
CDR3: CASSIQRGNTEAFF

V: TRBV5-1
size: few
D: TRBD2
J: TRBJ2-1
DNA: TGCGCCAGTGCGACTAGCGGGGGAAACAATGAGCAGTTCTTC
CDR3: CASATSGGNNEQFF

V: TRBV20-1
size: many
D: .
J: TRBJ1-5
DNA: TGCAGTGCTCTAGCAAGACAGGTTAGCAATCAGCCCCAGCATTTT
CDR3: CSALARQVSNQPQHF

V: TRBV3-1
size: many
D: TRBD1
J: TRBJ1-1
DNA: TGTGCCAGCAGCCCGTTAAGGGGGCGGAACACTGAAGCTTTCTTT
CDR3: CASSPLRGRNTEAFF

V: TRBV9
size: many
D: .
J: TRBJ2-3
DNA: TGTGCCAGCACTCCCGCCCTAGCGTATGCAGATACGCAGTATTTT
CDR3: CASTPALAYADTQYF

V: TRBV5-1
size: many
D: TRBD2
J: TRBJ2-1
DNA: TGCGCCAGCAGCTTGGTAGCGGGAAATGTGAATGAGCAGTTCTTC
CDR3: CASSLVAGNVNEQFF

V: TRBV4-1
size: few
D: .
J: TRBJ1-4
DNA: TGCGCCAGCAGCCAATTGGGGCTAACTAATGAAAAACTGTTTTTT
CDR3: CASSQLGLTNEKLFF

V: TRBV29-1
size: many
D: .
J: TRBJ2-2
DNA: TGCAGCGCAGGTTTCGCGGCCAGCACCGGAGCTTTTTTT
CDR3: CSAGFAASTGAFF

V: TRBV10-3
size: .
D: TRBD1
J: TRBJ1-5
DNA: TGTGCCATCAGCGTCTCCGGGACAGGGGTTGAGCCCCAGCATTTT
CDR3: CAISVSGTGVEPQHF

V: TRBV20-1
size: many
D: .
J: TRBJ2-1
DNA: TGCAGTGCCCCTCCGAGCCGATCCTACAATGAGCAGTTCTTC
CDR3: CSAPPSRSYNEQFF

V: TRBV11-2
size: .
D: .
J: TRBJ2-7
DNA: TGTGCCAGCAGCACGAGCCCGGACGGCACCTACGAGCAGTACTTC
CDR3: CASSTSPDGTYEQYF

V: TRBV20-1
size: .
D: .
J: TRBJ2-3
DNA: TGCAGTGCAGTCCGGGGCACAGATACGCAGTATTTT
CDR3: CSAVRGTDTQYF

V: TRBV6-5
size: .
D: TRBD2
J: TRBJ2-3
DNA: TGTGCCAGCAGTTACCGGTTGGCGGGAGGGTACACAGATACGCAGTATTTT
CDR3: CASSYRLAGGYTDTQYF

V: TRBV3-1
size: .
D: TRBD2
J: TRBJ2-5
DNA: TGTGCCAGCAGCCAAGACGCTCTGGCACTAGCGGACCAAGAGACCCAGTACTTC
CDR3: CASSQDALALADQETQYF

V: TRBV27
size: .
D: TRBD1
J: TRBJ1-2
DNA: TGTGCCAGCAGTTCCAGGACAGGGGAGCATGGCTACACCTTC
CDR3: CASSSRTGEHGYTF

V: TRBV28
size: .
D: .
J: TRBJ2-2
DNA: TGTGTGGTGGAGCCTAACACCGGGGAGCTGTTTTTT
CDR3: CVVEPNTGELFF

V: TRBV11-1
size: .
D: TRBD2
J: TRBJ2-1
DNA: TGTGCCAGCAGCCTCGGTGGAAGTTCTAGCGGGAGTTTCGGTGAGCAGTTCTTC
CDR3: CASSLGGSSSGSFGEQFF

V: TRBV6-1
size: many
D: .
J: TRBJ1-2
DNA: TGTGCCAGCAGTGAAGGGACCTATGGCTACACCTTC
CDR3: CASSEGTYGYTF

V: TRBV3-1
size: many
D: .
J: TRBJ2-3
DNA: TGTGCCAGCAGCCAAGAGGCTTACACAGATACGCAGTATTTT
CDR3: CASSQEAYTDTQYF

V: TRBV7-2
size: few
D: .
J: TRBJ2-7
DNA: TGTGCCAGCAGTGATAGCGGAGGGGGTTCCTACGAGCAGTACTTC
CDR3: CASSDSGGGSYEQYF

V: TRBV23-1
size: once
D: .
J: TRBJ1-3
DNA: TGCGCCAGCAGTCAATCTAGTAGGGCTTCCTCTGGAAACACCATATATTTT
CDR3: CASSQSSRASSGNTIYF

V: TRBV15
size: .
D: TRBD1
J: TRBJ2-7
DNA: TGTGCCACCAGCAGAGATAAAACAGGGGCATACGAGCAGTACTTC
CDR3: CATSRDKTGAYEQYF

V: TRBV12-3/TRBV12-4
size: .
D: TRBD2
J: TRBJ2-3
DNA: TGTGCCAGCAGTCTGCAGCGGGGGGTAGATACGCAGTATTTT
CDR3: CASSLQRGVDTQYF

V: TRBV5-1
size: .
D: TRBD2
J: TRBJ2-1
DNA: TGCGCCAGCAGCTTGGTCCTAGCGGGGGAGGGCCTCTACAATGAGCAGTTCTTC
CDR3: CASSLVLAGEGLYNEQFF

V: TRBV28
size: .
D: TRBD2
J: TRBJ2-7
DNA: TGTGCCAGCAGTATACCGGGACTAGCGTTCGAGCAGTACTTC
CDR3: CASSIPGLAFEQYF

V: TRBV7-9
size: few
D: .
J: TRBJ2-2
DNA: TGTGCCAGCAGCTTAGCGGCAGGGACCTCCACCGGGGAGCTGTTTTTT
CDR3: CASSLAAGTSTGELFF

V: TRBV7-9
size: .
D: TRBD2
J: TRBJ2-7
DNA: TGTGCCAGCAGCACGGCCCCGGGGGGCGAGCAGTACTTC
CDR3: CASSTAPGGEQYF

V: TRBV5-1
size: few
D: .
J: TRBJ2-1
DNA: TGCGCCAGCAGCTTGGTTGCGCTCTACAATGAGCAGTTCTTC
CDR3: CASSLVALYNEQFF

V: TRBV20-1
size: few
D: .
J: TRBJ2-1
DNA: TGCAGTGCTAGGGCTTATCTAGACCCCCGGTACAATGAGCAGTTCTTC
CDR3: CSARAYLDPRYNEQFF

V: TRBV27
size: .
D: TRBD2
J: TRBJ2-1
DNA: TGTGCCAGCAGTTTATACGGGGGGGTGGGGTCGGAGTTCTTC
CDR3: CASSLYGGVGSEFF

V: TRBV10-2
size: many
D: .
J: TRBJ1-1
DNA: TGCGCCAGCAGGTCGGGGGTGGGGAACACTGAAGCTTTCTTT
CDR3: CASRSGVGNTEAFF

V: TRBV7-9
size: many
D: .
J: TRBJ1-1
DNA: TGTGCCAGCAGCTTAGCCGCTGAAGCTTTCTTT
CDR3: CASSLAAEAFF

V: TRBV4-1
size: .
D: TRBD2
J: TRBJ2-3
DNA: TGCGCCAGCAGCCAGGATAGCGGGGGTAGGAGAGATACGCAGTATTTT
CDR3: CASSQDSGGRRDTQYF

V: TRBV12-3/TRBV12-4
size: .
D: .
J: TRBJ2-2
DNA: TGTGCCAGCAGTTTCGATGCGGTCGGGGAGCTGTTTTTT
CDR3: CASSFDAVGELFF

V: TRBV20-1
size: few
D: TRBD2
J: TRBJ2-1
DNA: TGCAGTGCTAGATCACTAGCGGGAGTATCATACCTCTCCTACAATGAGCAGTTCTTC
CDR3: CSARSLAGVSYLSYNEQFF